This entry concerns a single T cell receptor beta chain. Seattle patients were enrolled during active infection and followed longitudinally. This record comes from a study of blood T cell repertoires in COVID-19. Study-level information: Sites in the United States, Italy and Spain provided acute and convalescent COVID-19 samples. Sources were T cells, B-cell-depleted T cells, or PBMCs; the material itself was cDNA or gDNA.

As originally analysed: Researchers report that nucleated cell counts were estimated from reference gene primer amplification. TCRdb's table, derived via immunoSEQ multiplex PCR, lists solely in-frame clones and lacks some. The DNA was the basis for D and trimming; V, J and clone size are from that table. The profile shows about 170,000 clones, less than 90% of them singletons. Germline V gives CDR1 MDHEN, CDR2 SYDVKM. The CDR3 contains 14 residues. V was shortened by 6 bases and J by 8 bases, with 16 bases between the two germline ends. Sequenced: peripheral blood. The chain is built from TRBV28 and TRBJ1-4; perhaps TRBD1 as D (6 bases). This receptor was obtained from a woman aged 70-85 years with COVID-19, enrolled during active disease. The CDR3 DNA reads as TGTGCCAGCAGAAGAGGGGGGGCGGTAGAAAAACTGTTTTTT. Protein sequence: CASRRGGAVEKLFF.